The rows below give T cell receptor beta chains drawn from one sample of a study of blood T cell repertoires in COVID-19. TCRdb keeps only in-frame clones here, not all; method: immunoSEQ multiplex PCR. The sample lists more than 200,000 clones, approximately 90% occurring once. Sequencing input: peripheral blood. These receptors all stem from a woman in her 30s with COVID-19, enrolled during active disease. Both conserved end residues are part of each CDR3. D genes are given only for firm matches. For some rows the clone size is stated as once, few or many, or as a class when expanded; others skip it.

cdr3_aa cdr3_nt j_call d_call v_call clone_size
CATSSGTSGTDTQYF TGTGCCACCAGTAGCGGGACTAGCGGCACAGATACGCAGTATTTT TRBJ2-3 TRBD2 TRBV15 .
CASSSGDSAVANYGYTF TGCGCCAGCAGCTCGGGGGACAGTGCAGTAGCTAACTATGGCTACACCTTC TRBJ1-2 TRBD1 TRBV5-1 .
CASGETGAETQYF TGTGCCAGCGGCGAGACAGGGGCAGAGACCCAGTACTTC TRBJ2-5 TRBD1 TRBV7-2 once
CASSNTGDSYEQYF TGTGCCAGCAGCAACACAGGGGACTCCTACGAGCAGTACTTC TRBJ2-7 TRBD1 TRBV7-9 .
CASSTRVGENQPQHF TGTGCCAGTAGTACCAGGGTTGGAGAGAATCAGCCCCAGCATTTT TRBJ1-5 . TRBV19 .
CASSFPGLNTGELFF TGTGCCAGCAGCTTTCCGGGACTTAACACCGGGGAGCTGTTTTTT TRBJ2-2 . TRBV3-1/TRBV3-2 .
CASMSWAGDLFF TGTGCCAGCATGTCATGGGCGGGAGATTTATTCTTC TRBJ2-1 TRBD2 TRBV7-9 .
CASSQGVGLAGITDTQYF TGCGCCAGCAGCCAAGGAGTAGGCCTAGCGGGTATCACAGATACGCAGTATTTT TRBJ2-3 TRBD2 TRBV4-1 .
CASSLARTSELPGELFF TGTGCCAGCAGCTTGGCTCGGACTAGCGAATTACCCGGGGAGCTGTTTTTT TRBJ2-2 TRBD2 TRBV5-6 .
CASSSELAGFEEQFF TGCGCCAGCAGCTCCGAGCTAGCGGGGTTTGAAGAGCAGTTCTTC TRBJ2-1 TRBD2 TRBV5-1 .
CASSQLAEGDNEQFF TGCGCCAGCAGCCAACTAGCGGAGGGCGACAATGAGCAGTTCTTC TRBJ2-1 TRBD2 TRBV10-1 .
CASSLPRSSGNTIYF TGTGCCAGCAGTTTACCCCGGAGCTCTGGAAACACCATATATTTT TRBJ1-3 . TRBV28 .
CAISEPGSYEQYF TGTGCCATCAGTGAACCAGGGTCCTACGAGCAGTACTTC TRBJ2-7 . TRBV10-3 .
CASSLTGPYEQYF TGTGCCAGCAGCTTAACAGGGCCCTACGAGCAGTACTTC TRBJ2-7 . TRBV7-2 .
CASSSDSFPSSYNEQFF TGTGCCAGCAGTTCGGACAGTTTTCCGAGCTCCTACAATGAGCAGTTCTTC TRBJ2-1 . TRBV27 .
CASGRDRGQGASKTEAFF TGTGCTAGTGGTCGAGATAGGGGACAGGGGGCGAGTAAGACTGAAGCTTTCTTT TRBJ1-1 TRBD1 TRBV12-5 .
CASSNFQGPDSYEQYF TGTGCCAGCAGTAACTTTCAGGGGCCTGACTCCTACGAGCAGTACTTC TRBJ2-7 . TRBV25-1 .
CASSQESRRGSIQYF TGCGCCAGCAGCCAAGAATCGAGAAGGGGAAGCATTCAGTACTTC TRBJ2-4 . TRBV4-3 .
CASSLVGETDTQYF TGTGCCAGCAGCTTAGTGGGCGAAACAGATACGCAGTATTTT TRBJ2-3 . TRBV7-9 .
CASSRMGTKSYGELFF TGTGCCAGCAGTAGAATGGGGACAAAGTCCTACGGGGAGCTGTTTTTT TRBJ2-2 . TRBV9 .
CASSPQGGVDTQYF TGTGCCAGCAGCCCACAGGGGGGGGTAGATACGCAGTATTTT TRBJ2-3 . TRBV5-5 once
CASSLPVGANTGELFF TGTGCCAGCAGCCTCCCGGTTGGAGCGAACACCGGGGAGCTGTTTTTT TRBJ2-2 . TRBV4-2 .
CASSPPGNEGYNEQFF TGTGCCAGCTCACCACCCGGGAACGAGGGATACAATGAGCAGTTCTTC TRBJ2-1 . TRBV18 .
CASNSPGGQVYGYTF TGTGCCAGTAACTCGCCAGGGGGCCAGGTCTATGGCTACACCTTC TRBJ1-2 TRBD1 TRBV19 .
CASSRTGTLGETQYF TGTGCCAGCAGCAGGACAGGGACCCTGGGGGAGACCCAGTACTTC TRBJ2-5 TRBD1 TRBV7-2 once
CASSLQTGGGYGYTF TGTGCCAGCAGTTTGCAGACAGGGGGCGGGTATGGCTACACCTTC TRBJ1-2 TRBD1 TRBV27 few
CASSLLGGSPLHF TGTGCCAGCAGCTTACTGGGAGGTTCACCCCTCCACTTT TRBJ1-6 . TRBV11-2 .
CASGVGGAQETQYF TGTGCCAGCGGGGTGGGGGGAGCTCAAGAGACCCAGTACTTC TRBJ2-5 . TRBV28 .
CASSYSYFSYGYTF TGTGCCAGCAGTTACTCGTATTTCAGCTATGGCTACACCTTC TRBJ1-2 . TRBV6-5 once
CASGGAGKTVYEQYF TGTGCCAGCGGGGGGGCCGGAAAAACGGTATACGAGCAGTACTTC TRBJ2-7 . TRBV27 .
CASSLGRGSGANVLTF TGTGCTAGCAGTTTAGGCAGAGGAAGTGGGGCCAACGTCCTGACTTTC TRBJ2-6 . TRBV7-7 .
CASSFPSGRAFHTGELFF TGTGCCAGCAGCTTCCCGAGCGGGAGGGCGTTTCACACCGGGGAGCTGTTTTTT TRBJ2-2 TRBD2 TRBV5-6 .
CASSRRTSGRSNEQFF TGTGCCAGCAGCAGACGGACTAGCGGGAGGTCCAATGAGCAGTTCTTC TRBJ2-1 TRBD2 TRBV11-3 .